The clone carrying this T cell receptor (beta chain) was detected a few times. What it recognizes is unknown. The sample belongs to a study of T cell repertoires in cytomegalovirus infection. Study at large: HLA-B-restricted CMV epitopes that are well studied were used alongside recently identified HLA-C-restricted ones.

The length of the CDR3 is 16 residues. V was trimmed by 3 bases and J by 2 bases, leaving 14 bases between them. From germline, CDR1 is MNHEY and CDR2 SMNVEV (reference sequence). One entry per CDR3 protein, called by TCRdb with MiXCR from the reads. The sample carries some 270,000 distinct CDR3 sequences, about 20% recorded once. The receptor was isolated from a human donor in good health (CMV status not recorded). Some clones in this sample may be carry-over from other donors' samples. The V and J genes are TRBV27 and TRBJ2-4, with D perhaps given as TRBD1 or TRBD2 (6 bases each). The material sequenced was cultured PBMCs, taken from culture after CMV antigen stimulation. CDR3 sequence: CASSLEGGITKNIQYF. CDR3 DNA sequence: TGTGCCAGCAGTTTGGAGGGGGGCATAACCAAAAACATTCAGTACTTC.